The clone carrying this TCR beta chain was counted a few times. Antigen: not known. This CDR3 comprises 12 residues. Germline V gene sequence: CDR1 DFQATT, CDR2 SNEGSKA (reference sequence). Between the trimmed V and J ends, which lost 2 bases and 4 bases, there was a span of 6 bases. The data belong to a study of T cells in Graves' hyperthyroidism and ophthalmopathy. The study, taken as a whole, reports: The model made its ophthalmopathy prediction, and onset followed a median about 5.9 months later. From stable hyperthyroidism, ophthalmopathy was separated by a 13 V-J model.

Together with thyroid ultrasound, orbital computed tomography, serum thyroxine and TRAb, clinical symptoms were used for diagnoses. RNA transcripts provided the source from which TCR beta CDR3 regions were amplified. With the HTBI primer set, the TCR CDR3 went through a first round of RT-PCR. TCRdb re-analysed the multiplex PCR reads in MiXCR, keeping a single row per CDR3 protein. Of 300,000 to 450,000 distinct CDR3 sequences in the sample, about 14% were seen once. The receptor's source is a young man with Graves' hyperthyroidism that later progressed to Graves' ophthalmopathy. This chain joins TRBV20-1 and TRBJ1-3, with a tentative D call TRBD1 (5 bases). What was sequenced was blood. The CDR3 DNA sequence: TGCAGTGCTAGATACAGGGGAAACACCATATATTTT. Its translation is CSARYRGNTIYF.